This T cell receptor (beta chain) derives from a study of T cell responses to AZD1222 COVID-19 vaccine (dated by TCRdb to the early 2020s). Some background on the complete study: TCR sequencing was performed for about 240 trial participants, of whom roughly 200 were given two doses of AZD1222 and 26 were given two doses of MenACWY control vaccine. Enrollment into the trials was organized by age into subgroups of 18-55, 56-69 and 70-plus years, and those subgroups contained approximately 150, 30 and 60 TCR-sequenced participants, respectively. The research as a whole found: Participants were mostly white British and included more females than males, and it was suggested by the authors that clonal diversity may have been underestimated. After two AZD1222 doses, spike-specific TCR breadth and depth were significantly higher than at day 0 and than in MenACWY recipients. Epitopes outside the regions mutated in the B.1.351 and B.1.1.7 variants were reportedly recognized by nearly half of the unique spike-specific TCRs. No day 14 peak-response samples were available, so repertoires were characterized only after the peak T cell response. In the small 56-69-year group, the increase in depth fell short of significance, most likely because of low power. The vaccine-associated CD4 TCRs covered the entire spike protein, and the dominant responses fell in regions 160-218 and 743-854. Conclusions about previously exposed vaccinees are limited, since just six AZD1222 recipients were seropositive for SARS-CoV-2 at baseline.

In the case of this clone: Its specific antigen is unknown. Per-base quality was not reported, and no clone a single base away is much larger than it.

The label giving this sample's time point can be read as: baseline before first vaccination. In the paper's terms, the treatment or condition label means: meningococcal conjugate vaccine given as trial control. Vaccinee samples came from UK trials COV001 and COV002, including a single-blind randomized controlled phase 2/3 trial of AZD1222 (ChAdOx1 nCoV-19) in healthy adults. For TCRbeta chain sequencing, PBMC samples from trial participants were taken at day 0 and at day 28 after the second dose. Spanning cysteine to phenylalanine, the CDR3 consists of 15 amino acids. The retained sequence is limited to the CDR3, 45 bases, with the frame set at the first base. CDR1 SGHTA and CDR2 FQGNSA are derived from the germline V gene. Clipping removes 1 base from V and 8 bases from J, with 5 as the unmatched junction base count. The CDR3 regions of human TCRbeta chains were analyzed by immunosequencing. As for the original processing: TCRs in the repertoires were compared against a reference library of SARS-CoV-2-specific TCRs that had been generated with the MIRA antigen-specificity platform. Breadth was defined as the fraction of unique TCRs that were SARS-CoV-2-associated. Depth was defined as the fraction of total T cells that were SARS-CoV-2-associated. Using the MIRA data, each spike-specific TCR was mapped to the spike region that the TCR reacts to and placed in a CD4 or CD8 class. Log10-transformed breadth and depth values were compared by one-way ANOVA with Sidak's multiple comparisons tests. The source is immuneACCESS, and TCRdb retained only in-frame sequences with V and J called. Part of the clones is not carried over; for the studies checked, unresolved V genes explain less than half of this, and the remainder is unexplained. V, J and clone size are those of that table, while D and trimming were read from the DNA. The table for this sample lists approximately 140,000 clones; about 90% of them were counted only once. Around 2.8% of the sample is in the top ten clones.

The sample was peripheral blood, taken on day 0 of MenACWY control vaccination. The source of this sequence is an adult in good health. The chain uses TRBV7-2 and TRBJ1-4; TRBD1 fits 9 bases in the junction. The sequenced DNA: TGTGCCAGCAGCTTAGAGACAGGGGGGCGGGAAAAACTGTTTTTT. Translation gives CASSLETGGREKLFF.